This T cell receptor (beta chain) was profiled in a study of CD8 T cells in ankylosing spondylitis. Study findings and constraints: Significantly higher representation of disease-linked clones was reported for matched ankylosing spondylitis synovial fluid.

V lost 0 bases to trimming and J lost 1 base, with 5 bases between them. Germline CDR1 is SGDLS and CDR2 is YYNGEE. This CDR3 region has 15 residues. 5'-RACE, quantitative and with molecular barcodes, yielded the TCR beta libraries. MiXCR, applied by TCRdb to the 5' RACE reads, yields one record per CDR3 protein. The sample has approximately 240,000 distinct CDR3 sequences, 8% to 11% seen once. This clonotype was seen many times. The antigen is undetermined. The sequenced sample consisted of blood, either unsorted or a sorted T cell fraction (not recorded which). The rearrangement links TRBV9 to TRBJ2-6, with no clear D. This clonotype was sampled from a male donor with ankylosing spondylitis or in good health (not recorded which). The CDR3 is CASSVDSSGANVLTF. CDR3 nucleotides: TGTGCCAGCAGCGTAGACAGTTCTGGGGCCAACGTCCTGACTTTC.